This T cell receptor (beta chain) appears in the sequencing data of a study of response to subunit inactivated influenza vaccine (dated by TCRdb to 2016 to 2019). Notes on the research overall: The study used deep quantitative T cell receptor repertoire profiling to track responses to a trivalent subunit inactivated influenza vaccine. The study at large found these results: The authors suggested that each seasonal influenza vaccination may recruit only a limited number of new T cells.

The library was prepared using RT-PCR. TCRdb names Illumina HiSeq 2500 as the instrument used. TCRdb reprocessed the public reads (quality trimming at Q25 with fastp, clone calling with MiXCR) and kept in-frame beta chains. Rows merge per CDR3 protein into single entries with the most common DNA and genes. The sample table records some 850,000 distinct CDR3 sequences; less than 20% of these occur just once. The ten largest make up approximately 11% of the sample. The CDR3 spans 15 residues, from the cysteine through the phenylalanine. CDR3 DNA only is kept here, 45 bases in frame from base 1. Relative to germline, V is 6 bases shorter and J is 2 bases shorter, with 15 bases between their ends. For CDR1 and CDR2, the germline V gene lists MNHEY and SVGEGT. To note about this clonotype: Its binding antigen is unknown. Nothing much larger sits one base from this clone, and base qualities are not available.

The receptor comes from a man in his fifties who received an inactivated influenza vaccine. Donor details come from another sample of the same person, matched by shared clones. This receptor chain uses TRBV6-2 or TRBV6-3 and TRBJ2-3; perhaps TRBD2 is the D gene, with 6 bases matching. The sample was PBMCs from blood, taken about 5 days after vaccination. CDR3 protein: CASRPDSGATDTQYF. The DNA reads as follows: TGTGCCAGCAGGCCCGATAGCGGAGCCACAGATACGCAGTATTTT.